Listed below are T cell receptor beta chains from one sample, sequenced in a study of T-cell memory formation after mild COVID-19. MiXCR was run by TCRdb on the 5' RACE reads, yielding one entry per CDR3 protein. The table records approximately 210,000 distinct CDR3 sequences, about 16% of them present only once. The sample was PBMCs or a T cell subset sorted from them (not recorded which). The receptors stem from an adult woman who had mild COVID-19 (a few samples of this study predate the infection). Cell type and time point are not known. Each CDR3 is given with its conserved first and last residue. D genes are given only for firm matches. Size values are once, few and many counts, or a class for expanded clones, and some rows have none.

D gene,V gene,clone size,CDR3 protein
-,TRBV24-1,few,CATGNLGAETQYF
TRBD1,TRBV3-1,few,CASSGDRANYGYTF
-,TRBV11-2,few,CASSLDRQQETQYF
TRBD2,TRBV5-1,-,CASSLRTSGQETQYF
TRBD1,TRBV4-1,-,CARTLSDRELSGANVLTF
TRBD1,TRBV5-4,-,CASSLGTGGEGAFF
TRBD1,TRBV19,once,CASTGTVPPLHF
-,TRBV6-6,-,CASSYSGLYQPQHF
-,TRBV19,-,CASSSPPSDTQYF
-,TRBV16,-,CASSDGRRGEKLFF
TRBD1,TRBV6-1,few,CASSEPGTATF
-,TRBV13,-,CASSPTGKGTRGTQYF
TRBD2,TRBV20-1,once,CSARGLAIGTQYF
-,TRBV6-5,-,CASAQGNSPLHF
-,TRBV7-6,few,CASSLEVAGLNSPLHF
-,TRBV11-3,-,CASSFVKYNEQFF
-,TRBV5-1,-,CASRGEVKNIQYF
-,TRBV12-3/TRBV12-4,-,CASSLGTSGRYTYEQYF
-,TRBV29-1,few,CSVDEGAATQYF
TRBD1,TRBV24-1,few,CATSAPTGGGGGDTQYF
-,TRBV7-8,few,CACSPRGRSRETQYF
TRBD2,TRBV24-1,-,CATRSGRGTGELFF
TRBD1,TRBV7-9,-,CASIQQGANGYTF
TRBD1,TRBV12-3/TRBV12-4,-,CASSPGTEQYNEQFF
TRBD2,TRBV30,few,CAWSAALGGSGKTYEQYF
TRBD2,TRBV20-1,few,CSARAGLALSEQYF
TRBD1,TRBV24-1,-,CATSDSGDRPQHF
TRBD1,TRBV20-1,few,CSARGNTGVNQPQHF
-,TRBV7-9,few,CASSLASGAVGGTDTQYF
-,TRBV7-9,-,CASSLGKKETQYF
TRBD2,TRBV6-5,many,CASAPGGEYTQYF
-,TRBV25-1,few,CASSPRTHQHGGYTF
-,TRBV14,-,CASSQVRASNTEAFF
-,TRBV5-4,-,CASSPLGSGYEQYF
-,TRBV7-3,few,CASSLNPGAAGELFF
-,TRBV5-1,many,CASSREGQIYEQYF
TRBD2,TRBV5-1,few,CASSPRTSGGAAPGELFF
-,TRBV7-9,many,CASSLAGRGITEAFF
-,TRBV6-1,-,CASSDWGEINSPLHF
-,TRBV19,-,CASSMFLNRENTEAFF
-,TRBV3-2,few,CASSQEYAIAGPEYEQFF
-,TRBV5-1,many,CASSLGTAMNTEAFF
TRBD1,TRBV2,-,CASRGDSANYGYTF
TRBD2,TRBV12-3/TRBV12-4,-,CASSLLASGETDTQYF
TRBD1,TRBV7-8,few,CASSDRTGRQPQHF
TRBD1,TRBV7-9,-,CASSLSRTGAQEQYF
TRBD1,TRBV6-2/TRBV6-3,-,CASKGTALYEQYF
-,TRBV18,-,CASSLQVQGTEAFF
TRBD1,TRBV7-9,few,CASSLDGTGYEKLFF
TRBD1,TRBV7-6,-,CASSPSSGGLRDTQYF
-,TRBV6-1,-,CASSPPGYGELFF
-,TRBV5-1,few,CASSTGQPNTGELFF
-,TRBV12-3/TRBV12-4,few,CASSIQGSGNTIYF
TRBD2,TRBV4-2,many,CASSHPLAGAYEQYF